Listed here are 28 T cell receptor beta chains from one sample, sequenced in a study of breast tumors, draining lymph nodes, adjacent tissues. Axillary draining lymph nodes of breast cancer patients supplied the node samples. From the multiplex PCR reads, TCRdb called clonotypes with MiXCR, one entry per CDR3 protein. The repertoire holds around 120,000 distinct CDR3 sequences, with 15% to 20% as singletons. The specimen sequenced was axillary lymph node tissue. The receptors here all came from a female donor with breast cancer. Some clones in this sample may be carry-over from other donors' samples.

This sequence joins TRBV7-2 and TRBJ2-7, with D possibly TRBD2 on 6 matching bases. CDR1 is SGHTA, CDR2 FQGNSA, per germline. This CDR3 has 13 residues. Between the trimmed V and J ends, which lost 5 bases and 6 bases, there was a span of 14 bases. CDR3 sequence reads: CASSPGVALEQYF. As DNA, the CDR3 is TGTGCCAGCAGCCCGGGAGTTGCGCTCGAGCAGTACTTC.

This clonotype was detected only a few times. The chain recombines TRBV5-6 with TRBJ2-5; D is undetermined. The CDR3 sequence is 14 residues long. The V end was cut by 0 bases, the J end by 1 base, with 7 bases between. Germline values: CDR1 SGHDT, CDR2 YYEEEE. CDR3 region: CASSLVPAQETQYF. CDR3 in DNA: TGTGCCAGCAGCTTGGTCCCAGCCCAAGAGACCCAGTACTTC.

About this clonotype: A read error may be the cause here, since a much bigger clone is one base away. The chain's CDR3 is CARSQSGTYGYTF. The CDR3 DNA reads as TGTGCCAGAAGCCAATCAGGGACCTATGGCTACACCTTC. The V and J genes are TRBV3-1 and TRBJ1-2; D is perhaps TRBD1 (5 bases). The CDR3 is 13 residues long. CDR1 and CDR2 (germline): LGHDT, YNNKEL (reference sequence).

Note on this clonotype: This may be a read error: a much more frequent sequence differs by one nucleotide. The chain employs TRBV6-2 or TRBV6-3 and TRBJ2-5; tentatively, D is TRBD1 (6 bases). Germline V gene data show CDR1 as MNHEY and CDR2 as SVGEGT. The CDR3 contains 16 residues. CDR3 loop: CDSRKMTGTYQETQYF. The CDR3 DNA sequence: TGTGACAGCAGAAAAATGACAGGAACTTATCAAGAGACCCAGTACTTC.

This clonotype was detected ten times or more. The chain is built from TRBV7-9 and TRBJ2-3; no clear D. CDR1 and CDR2 (germline): SEHNR, FQNEAQ (reference sequence). This CDR3 comprises 13 residues. Trimming removed 1 base at V and 6 bases at J, with 8 bases between. DNA of the CDR3: TGTGCCAGCAGCTTAGGGTTTACGGATACGCAGTATTTT. This encodes CASSLGFTDTQYF.

This clonotype was counted ten times or more. The rearrangement links TRBV6-5 to TRBJ2-7; TRBD1 matches 9 bases. CDR1 MNHEY and CDR2 SVGAGI come from the germline V gene. V lost 9 bases and J lost 3; bases outside the gene matches: 3. The CDR3 runs 12 residues. The CDR3, as DNA: TGTGCCAGTCGGACAGGGGTCTACGAGCAGTACTTC. The encoded protein is CASRTGVYEQYF.

This clonotype showed up just a few times. The chain employs TRBV11-2 and TRBJ1-2, with D possibly TRBD1 on 6 matching bases. Deletions cut 5 bases from V and 3 bases from J, with 13 bases between. Per germline, CDR1 SGHAT and CDR2 FQNNGV. This CDR3 has 14 amino acids. The CDR3 loop reads CASSRSGADYGYTF. The CDR3 DNA sequence: TGTGCCAGCAGCCGCTCGGGGGCAGACTATGGCTACACCTTC.

At least ten counts were recorded for this clonotype. The chain employs TRBV6-5 and TRBJ2-3, with 10 bases lining up with TRBD2. The CDR3 runs to 16 residues. Per the germline V gene, CDR1 is MNHEY and CDR2 is SVGAGI. Losses at the gene ends were 4 bases for V and 1 base for J; bases not matched to a gene: 5. CDR3 sequence reads: CASSSASGGRTDTQYF. The DNA of the CDR3 is TGTGCCAGCAGTTCCGCTAGCGGGGGACGCACAGATACGCAGTATTTT.

This clonotype was seen at least ten times. V usage is TRBV2 and J usage is TRBJ2-2; D is tentatively TRBD1 or TRBD2 (5 bases each). The V end was cut by 4 bases, the J end by 4 bases, with 10 bases between. This CDR3 is built from 14 residues. Germline assignment: CDR1 SNHLY and CDR2 FYNNEI. The chain's CDR3 is CASSAGTATGELFF. As DNA, the CDR3 is TGTGCCAGCAGTGCCGGGACCGCCACCGGGGAGCTGTTTTTT.

The chain combines TRBV20-1 with TRBJ2-2, with TRBD2 matching 10 bases. CDR3 length equals 15 residues. Germline V lookup: CDR1 DFQATT, CDR2 SNEGSKA (reference sequence). V gave up 2 bases and J gave up 6 bases; unmatched junction bases: 6. The CDR3 loop reads CSARLAGGFAGELFF. The CDR3 DNA is TGCAGTGCTAGATTAGCGGGAGGTTTTGCCGGGGAGCTGTTTTTT.

On this clonotype itself: A junction boundary mismatches the germline segment, possibly from a read error. The chain couples TRBV24-1 to TRBJ2-1, with 9 nucleotides matching TRBD2. This CDR3 comprises 16 residues. In germline, CDR1 is KGHDR, CDR2 SFDVKD. CDR3 region: CATGDPTDLAGNEQFF. CDR3 coding DNA: TGTGCCACCGGTGATCCCACGGACCTAGCGGGGAATGAGCAGTTCTTC.

This clonotype showed up many times. The chain joins TRBV30 to TRBJ2-1; 7 bases are shared with TRBD2. Germline V gives CDR1 GTSNPN, CDR2 SVGIG (reference sequence). The CDR3 consists of 14 residues. J gave up 5 bases and V 7 bases, and 11 bases lay outside the gene matches. DNA of the CDR3: TGTGCCTCACAACTAGCGCCGAACGACAATGAGCAGTTCTTC. It specifies CASQLAPNDNEQFF.

This clonotype was found many times. This rearrangement joins TRBV24-1 to TRBJ2-7, with 10 bases that match TRBD1. The germline gives CDR1 KGHDR, CDR2 SFDVKD. V lost 4 bases and J lost 5; bases outside the gene matches: 4. CDR3 length: 14 amino acids. The CDR3 sequence: CATSEAGTGDEQYF. Here the CDR3 DNA reads TGTGCCACCAGTGAGGCCGGGACAGGGGACGAGCAGTACTTC.

Here the CDR3 reads CASSLGTNSSPLHF. CDR3 sequence (DNA): TGTGCCAGCAGCTTAGGCACCAATAGTTCACCCCTCCACTTT. The chain links TRBV7-9 to TRBJ1-6; D call uncertain. The ends were cut back, 1 base at V and 9 bases at J, with 10 bases in the middle. Germline V gene data show CDR1 as SEHNR and CDR2 as FQNEAQ (reference sequence). The CDR3 contains 14 residues.

The V and J genes are TRBV12-3 or TRBV12-4 and TRBJ2-2, with a tentative D call TRBD2 (6 bases). The V and J ends lost 2 bases and 7 bases respectively, with 14 bases between them. The CDR3 extends over 15 amino acids. The CDR3 DNA is TGTGCCAGCAGTTTATTATTAGTCGGGGGCGGGGAGCTGTTTTTT. It translates to CASSLLLVGGGELFF.

For this clonotype: This could be a read error, since a much larger clone is one nucleotide away. The chain is built from TRBV7-2 and TRBJ2-4; no reliable D call. Per germline, CDR1 SGHTA and CDR2 FQGNSA. This CDR3 is built from 13 residues. The CDR3 DNA is TGTGCCAGCACGACTTTAGCCAAAAACACTCAGTACTTC. Protein sequence: CASTTLAKNTQYF.

Comment on this clonotype: A single base separates this from a much larger clone, so it may be a read error. V is TRBV19 and J is TRBJ2-1, with D possibly being TRBD2 (6 bases). The V end lost 6 bases, the J end lost 5 bases, and 11 bases lay between the germline ends. CDR1 and CDR2 (germline): LNHDA, SQIVND (reference sequence). This CDR3 contains 13 residues. The chain's CDR3 is CASSPREHNEQFF. CDR3 bases: TGTGCCAGTAGCCCCCGGGAGCACAATGAGCAGTTCTTC.

This clonotype has ten or more counts. The chain employs TRBV12-3 or TRBV12-4 and TRBJ1-6; D remains unclear. With 2 bases removed from V and 7 bases from J, the gap between germline ends came to 6 bases. CDR3 length: 13 residues. The CDR3 region is CASSLRPNSPLHF. The CDR3 DNA sequence: TGTGCCAGCAGTTTAAGGCCGAATTCACCCCTCCACTTT.

This clonotype was counted between two and nine times. The J gene is TRBJ2-4, the V gene TRBV2; D is perhaps TRBD1 (5 bases). Germline V gene lookup returns CDR1 SNHLY and CDR2 FYNNEI. Trimming left V 7 bases short and J 8 bases short, with 9 bases between. CDR3 length: 11 residues. This CDR3 reads CASKTEDIQYF. The CDR3 DNA follows: TGTGCCAGCAAGACAGAAGACATTCAGTACTTC.

A note on this clonotype: This could be a read error, since a much larger clone is one nucleotide away. This rearrangement joins TRBV20-1 to TRBJ2-2; 7 bases fit TRBD1. CDR3 length equals 15 residues. CDR1 DFQATT and CDR2 SNEGSKA come from the germline V gene (reference sequence). V gave up 7 bases and J gave up 5 bases; unmatched junction bases: 13. This CDR3 reads CSVRGAGGVTGELFF. The CDR3 DNA follows: TGCAGTGTGAGGGGCGCAGGGGGAGTTACCGGGGAGCTGTTTTTT.

The sample holds many counts of this clonotype. V gene TRBV20-1 combines with J gene TRBJ1-2; 10 nucleotides align to TRBD1. Germline-derived CDR1 and CDR2 are DFQATT and SNEGSKA (reference sequence). The CDR3 is 13 amino acids. Germline trimming cut 5 bases from V and 7 bases from J; bases unmatched to any gene: 7. The CDR3 spells CSAWDRGFVGYTF. As DNA, the CDR3 is TGCAGTGCTTGGGACAGGGGATTTGTTGGCTACACCTTC.

This clonotype was seen ten or more times. CDR3 DNA: TGTGCCAGCAGCTTAGATACAGGCAGGGGGCAGACACCCCTCCACTTT. As protein: CASSLDTGRGQTPLHF. V and J are TRBV11-2 and TRBJ1-6, with 8 bases matching TRBD1. There are 16 residues in the CDR3. J was trimmed by 11 bases and V by 0 bases; bases with no gene match: 9. The germline gives CDR1 SGHAT, CDR2 FQNNGV.

This clonotype was seen at least ten times. This rearrangement joins TRBV20-1 to TRBJ1-4; D is undetermined. The CDR3 has 14 amino acids. CDR1 DFQATT and CDR2 SNEGSKA come from the germline V gene (reference sequence). Trimming shortened V by 1 base and J by 4 bases, and 10 bases separated the two germline ends. The CDR3 is CSARGTANNEKLFF. Here the CDR3 DNA reads TGCAGTGCTAGAGGGACCGCGAATAATGAAAAACTGTTTTTT.

As for this clonotype: In this CDR3 the conserved last residue, phenylalanine or tryptophan, is missing, so a read error is likely. The chain couples TRBV24-1 to TRBJ2-4; TRBD2 matches 7 bases. CDR1 is KGHDR and CDR2 is SFDVKD in the germline V gene. The V gene end was trimmed by 6 bases and the J gene end by 9 bases; junction bases not matched to a gene: 10. This CDR3 has 14 amino acids. For the CDR3, the DNA is TGTGCCACCAGTAGAGGACTAGACGGGGGCATTCAGTACTCC. Its protein product is CATSRGLDGGIQYS.

Many counts were recorded for this clonotype. The rearrangement links TRBV20-1 to TRBJ2-5, with D possibly being TRBD2 (6 bases). The germline gives CDR1 DFQATT, CDR2 SNEGSKA (reference sequence). Trimming removed 6 bases at V and 2 bases at J, with 19 bases between. The CDR3 length is 15 residues. CDR3 loop: CSAEDGGGLQETQYF. DNA for the CDR3: TGCAGTGCCGAAGACGGGGGAGGTCTTCAAGAGACCCAGTACTTC.

This clonotype was counted at least ten times. The CDR3 nucleotides are TGCGCCAGCAGCTTGGGGAGAATCAACACCTACGAGCAGTACTTC. Protein sequence: CASSLGRINTYEQYF. The chain combines TRBV5-1 with TRBJ2-7; D is unresolved. The V end lost 0 bases, the J end lost 2 bases, and 12 bases lay between the germline ends. CDR1 is SGHRS and CDR2 is YFSETQ in the germline V gene. The CDR3 is 15 amino acids.

The chain employs TRBV28 and TRBJ2-5; weak D call: TRBD1 (5 bases). The germline V gene encodes CDR1 MDHEN and CDR2 SYDVKM. The CDR3 has 16 amino acids. V was shortened by 5 bases and J by 0 bases, with 16 bases between the two germline ends. Here the CDR3 reads CASSPSRVQYQETQYF. Here the CDR3 DNA reads TGTGCCAGCAGTCCCTCCAGGGTCCAGTACCAAGAGACCCAGTACTTC.

This clonotype occurred a few times. A much larger clone is a single base away; this may be a read error. The chain is built from TRBV7-2 and TRBJ2-7; 12 nucleotides match TRBD2. The CDR3 is 16 residues long. J gave up 2 bases and V 5 bases, and 7 bases lay outside the gene matches. CDR1 SGHTA and CDR2 FQGNSA come from the germline V gene. The CDR3 nucleotides are TGTGCCAGCAGCCTCCTGGCTAGCGGGGGGGCCTACGAGCAGTACTTC. Amino acids: CASSLLASGGAYEQYF. The full variable domain, completed using reference TRBV7-2 and TRBJ2-7, is GAGVSQSPSNKVTEKGKDVELRCDPISGHTALYWYRQSLGQGLEFLIYFQGNSAPDKSGLPSDRFSAERTGGSVSTLTIQRTQQEDSAVYLCASSLLASGGAYEQYFGPGTRLTVT.